The rows below give T cell receptor beta chains drawn from one sample of a study of T-cell reconstitution after alpha-beta-depleted transplantation in children. TCRdb passed the PCR reads through MiXCR, listing each CDR3 protein once. The sample yields 200,000 or so distinct CDR3 sequences, 6.3% seen once. The starting material was PBMCs, obtained before TCRalphabeta/CD19-depleted stem cell transplant. The origin of the receptors is a girl less than two years old with combined immunodeficiency, due to receive a stem cell transplant. Each CDR3 is given without its conserved first and last residue. Each record gives: V gene, D gene, CDR3 protein. The D gene is left open where the match is weak.

>TRBV27|TRBD2
ASSFAVGGSYEQY
>TRBV7-9|.
ASSWTVETQY
>TRBV28|TRBD2
ASSIGTSGSRNEQF
>TRBV5-1|.
ASSLAGSGANVLT
>TRBV29-1|.
SVPQGRTDTQY
>TRBV4-2|TRBD2
ASSQEHSRGLAENYEQY
>TRBV28|.
ASSPGGTFKYNEQF
>TRBV4-3|.
ASSQDGQDLILGGELF
>TRBV28|.
ASSQLGGPGYEQY
>TRBV7-2|TRBD2
ASSPREGTGLAGGDWDEQF
>TRBV10-3|.
AISEGGRAYNEQF
>TRBV20-1|TRBD1
SALTLHGQDYEQY
>TRBV11-3|TRBD1
ASSLGGIGQGFWSNSGNTIY
>TRBV6-1|.
ASSELSNYGYT
>TRBV4-1|.
ASSPREGNSNQPQH
>TRBV4-1|.
ASSQEVTSSYEQY
>TRBV29-1|.
SVVTAYEQY
>TRBV14|TRBD2
ASSQAPGLAGFDEQF
>TRBV7-6|.
ASSLGTTGQETQY
>TRBV2|.
ASRTTEAF
>TRBV7-3|.
ASSLSGGSYGYT
>TRBV12-3/TRBV12-4|.
ASSLGPLTDTQY
>TRBV9|.
ASSALNRVEAF
>TRBV12-3/TRBV12-4|TRBD2
ASSFGTSGDTQY
>TRBV28|TRBD1
ASSFPGTGLSGNTIY
>TRBV18|.
ASSPVDSRYEQY
>TRBV4-2|TRBD2
ASSPEREGLSEQF
>TRBV19|.
ASSSPGQSNQPQH
>TRBV2|TRBD2
TICLSSGGSLGSTDTQY
>TRBV11-3|TRBD2
ASSLSGGYNEQF
>TRBV29-1|.
SVELLAGELF